One sample yielded the 5 T cell receptor beta chains listed below, sequenced in a study of CD8 T cells in ankylosing spondylitis. TCRdb reprocessed the 5' RACE reads with MiXCR, giving one entry per CDR3 protein. The sample carries 250,000 to 350,000 distinct CDR3 sequences, 20% recorded once. Sequencing input: blood, either unsorted or a sorted T cell fraction (not recorded which). These receptors were collected from a male donor with ankylosing spondylitis or in good health (not recorded which).

This clonotype has only a few counts. This sequence joins TRBV20-1 and TRBJ1-5; D call uncertain. V shed 1 base and J shed 4 bases, with 5 bases lying between them. Germline V gene data show CDR1 as DFQATT and CDR2 as SNEGSKA (reference sequence). The CDR3 extends over 12 amino acids. This CDR3 is CSARGSNQPQHF. The CDR3, as DNA: TGCAGTGCTAGAGGCTCTAATCAGCCCCAGCATTTT.

This clonotype was counted between two and nine times. The chain is built from TRBV28 and TRBJ2-2, with D perhaps matching TRBD2 (5 bases). This CDR3 comprises 12 residues. Germline loops: CDR1 MDHEN, CDR2 SYDVKM. V was cut by 7 bases and J by 5 bases, with 8 bases left in between. The CDR3 here is CASNPGTGELFF. As DNA, the CDR3 is TGTGCCAGCAACCCGGGGACCGGGGAGCTGTTTTTT.

This clonotype was observed a handful of times. The rearrangement links TRBV27 to TRBJ2-7; tentatively, D is TRBD1 (6 bases). The CDR3 sequence is 15 residues long. V was pared by 5 bases and J by 2 bases, with 16 bases between. Germline values: CDR1 MNHEY, CDR2 SMNVEV (reference sequence). The CDR3: CASSLGQYTAYEQYV. The CDR3 DNA follows: TGTGCCAGCAGTCTCGGACAGTATACGGCCTACGAGCAGTACGTC.

The rearrangement joins TRBV5-1 to TRBJ2-1, with 14 bases fitting TRBD2. Trimming removed 6 bases from V and 3 bases from J; junction bases left unmatched: 8. Germline V CDR1 and CDR2: SGHRS, YFSETQ. This CDR3 contains 17 residues. The chain's CDR3 is CASKGLAGELVYNEQFF. The CDR3 DNA is TGCGCCAGCAAGGGACTAGCGGGGGAACTAGTCTACAATGAGCAGTTCTTC.

This clonotype was found a few times. The DNA of the CDR3 is TGCGCCAGCAGCCAAGACCCGACCCCCGCCGGGGAGCTGTTTTTT. This codes for CASSQDPTPAGELFF. This chain uses TRBV4-1 with TRBJ2-2; D is uncertain. This CDR3 spans 15 amino acids. V was shortened by 0 bases and J by 6 bases, with 11 bases between the two germline ends. In germline, CDR1 is MGHRA, CDR2 YSYEKL.